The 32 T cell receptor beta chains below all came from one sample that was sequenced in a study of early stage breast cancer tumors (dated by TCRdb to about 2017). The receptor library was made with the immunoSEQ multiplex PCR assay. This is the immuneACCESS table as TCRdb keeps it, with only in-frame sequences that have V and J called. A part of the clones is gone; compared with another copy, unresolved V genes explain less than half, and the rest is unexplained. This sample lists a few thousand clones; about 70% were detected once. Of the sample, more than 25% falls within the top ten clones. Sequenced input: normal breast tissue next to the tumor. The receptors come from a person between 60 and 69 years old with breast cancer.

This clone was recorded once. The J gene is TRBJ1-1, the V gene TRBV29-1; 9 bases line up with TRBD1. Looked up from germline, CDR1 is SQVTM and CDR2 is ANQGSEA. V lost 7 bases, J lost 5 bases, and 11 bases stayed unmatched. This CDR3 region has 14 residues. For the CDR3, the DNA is TGCAGCGGGACGTACACAGGGGGCGGAACTGAAGCTTTCTTT. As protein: CSGTYTGGGTEAFF.

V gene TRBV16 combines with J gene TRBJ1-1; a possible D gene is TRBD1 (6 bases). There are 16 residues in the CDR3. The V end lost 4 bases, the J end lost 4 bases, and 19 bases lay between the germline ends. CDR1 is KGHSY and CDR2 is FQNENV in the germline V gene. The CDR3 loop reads CASSLRGQEGGTEAFF. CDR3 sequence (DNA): TGTGCCAGCAGCCTCCGGGGGCAGGAGGGGGGCACTGAAGCTTTCTTT.

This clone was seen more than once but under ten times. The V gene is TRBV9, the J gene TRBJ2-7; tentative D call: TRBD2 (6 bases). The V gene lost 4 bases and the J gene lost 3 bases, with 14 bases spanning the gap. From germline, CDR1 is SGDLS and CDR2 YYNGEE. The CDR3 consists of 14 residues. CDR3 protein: CASSPGRSNYEQYF. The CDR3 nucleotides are TGTGCCAGCAGCCCGGGGAGGTCCAACTACGAGCAGTACTTC.

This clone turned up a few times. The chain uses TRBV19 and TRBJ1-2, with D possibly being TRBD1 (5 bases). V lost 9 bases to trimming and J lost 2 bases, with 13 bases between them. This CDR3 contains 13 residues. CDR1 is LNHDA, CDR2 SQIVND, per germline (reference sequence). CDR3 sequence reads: CASHRPPNYGYTF. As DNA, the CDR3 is TGTGCCAGCCACAGGCCCCCAAACTATGGCTACACCTTC.

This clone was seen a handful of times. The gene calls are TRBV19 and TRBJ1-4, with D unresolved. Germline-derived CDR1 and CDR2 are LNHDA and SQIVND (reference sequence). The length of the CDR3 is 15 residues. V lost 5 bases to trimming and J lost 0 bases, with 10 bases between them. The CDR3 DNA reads TGTGCCAGTAGTGCCGTATCAGCAACTAATGAAAAACTGTTTTTT. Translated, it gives CASSAVSATNEKLFF.

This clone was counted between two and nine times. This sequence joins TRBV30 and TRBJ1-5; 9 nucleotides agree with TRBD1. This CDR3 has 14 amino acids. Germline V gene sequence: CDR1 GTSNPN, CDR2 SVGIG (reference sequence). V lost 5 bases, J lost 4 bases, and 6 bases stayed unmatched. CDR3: CAWDRGIRNQPQHF. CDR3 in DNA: TGTGCCTGGGACAGGGGGATTCGAAATCAGCCCCAGCATTTT.

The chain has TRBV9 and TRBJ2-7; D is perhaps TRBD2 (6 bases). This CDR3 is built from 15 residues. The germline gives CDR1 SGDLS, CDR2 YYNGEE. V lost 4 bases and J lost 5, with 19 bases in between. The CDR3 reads CASSPTPGVGHEQYF. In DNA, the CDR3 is TGTGCCAGCAGCCCCACCCCGGGGGTTGGCCACGAGCAGTACTTC. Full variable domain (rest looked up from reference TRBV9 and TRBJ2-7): DSGVTQTPKHLITATGQRVTLRCSPRSGDLSVYWYQQSLDQGLQFLIQYYNGEERAKGNILERFSAQQFPDLHSELNLSSLELGDSALYFCASSPTPGVGHEQYFGPGTRLTVT.

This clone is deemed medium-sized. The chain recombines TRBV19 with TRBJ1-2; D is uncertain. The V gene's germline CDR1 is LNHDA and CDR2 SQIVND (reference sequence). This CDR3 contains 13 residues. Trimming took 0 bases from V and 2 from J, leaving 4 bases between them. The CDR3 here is CASSIEGNYGYTF. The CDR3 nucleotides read TGTGCCAGTAGTATAGAGGGGAACTATGGCTACACCTTC. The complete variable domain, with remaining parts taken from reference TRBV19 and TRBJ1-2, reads DGGITQSPKYLFRKEGQNVTLSCEQNLNHDAMYWYRQDPGQGLRLIYYSQIVNDFQKGDIAEGYSVSREKKESFPLTVTSAQKNPTAFYLCASSIEGNYGYTFGSGTRLTVV.

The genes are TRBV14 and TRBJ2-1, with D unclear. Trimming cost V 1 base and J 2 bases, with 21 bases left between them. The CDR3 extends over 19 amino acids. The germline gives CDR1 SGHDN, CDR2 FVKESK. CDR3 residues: CASSQGSGSPTRPYNEQFF. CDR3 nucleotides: TGTGCCAGCAGCCAAGGTTCGGGCAGCCCAACCCGACCCTACAATGAGCAGTTCTTC. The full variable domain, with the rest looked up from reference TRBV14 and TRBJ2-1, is EAGVTQFPSHSVIEKGQTVTLRCDPISGHDNLYWYRRVMGKEIKFLLHFVKESKQDESGMPNNRFLAERTGGTYSTLKVQPAELEDSGVYFCASSQGSGSPTRPYNEQFFGPGTRLTVL.

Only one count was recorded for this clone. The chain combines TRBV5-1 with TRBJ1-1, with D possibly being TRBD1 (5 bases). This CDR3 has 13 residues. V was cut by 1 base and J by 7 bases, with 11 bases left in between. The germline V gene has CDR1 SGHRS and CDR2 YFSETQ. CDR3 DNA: TGCGCCAGCAGCTTGAGTCGGGACGGTGAAGCTTTCTTT. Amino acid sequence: CASSLSRDGEAFF.

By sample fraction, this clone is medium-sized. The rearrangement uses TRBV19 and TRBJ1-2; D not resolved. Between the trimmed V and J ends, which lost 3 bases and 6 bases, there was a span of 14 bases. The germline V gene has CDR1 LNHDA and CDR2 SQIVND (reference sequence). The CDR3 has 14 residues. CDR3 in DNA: TGTGCCAGTAGTATGACGCGGCTCACCCATGGCTACACCTTC. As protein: CASSMTRLTHGYTF.

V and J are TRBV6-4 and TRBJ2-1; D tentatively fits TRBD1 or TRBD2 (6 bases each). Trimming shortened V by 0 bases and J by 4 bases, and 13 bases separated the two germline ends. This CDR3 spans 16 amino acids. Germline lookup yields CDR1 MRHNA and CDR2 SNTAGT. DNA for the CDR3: TGTGCCAGCAGTGACTCGACGGGGGCTGAATACAATGAGCAGTTCTTC. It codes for CASSDSTGAEYNEQFF.

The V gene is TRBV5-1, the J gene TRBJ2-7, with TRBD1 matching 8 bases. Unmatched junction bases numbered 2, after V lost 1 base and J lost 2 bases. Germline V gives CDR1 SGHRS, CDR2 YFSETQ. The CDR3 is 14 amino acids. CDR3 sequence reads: CASSLTGQAYEQYF. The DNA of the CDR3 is TGCGCCAGCAGCTTGACGGGACAGGCCTACGAGCAGTACTTC.

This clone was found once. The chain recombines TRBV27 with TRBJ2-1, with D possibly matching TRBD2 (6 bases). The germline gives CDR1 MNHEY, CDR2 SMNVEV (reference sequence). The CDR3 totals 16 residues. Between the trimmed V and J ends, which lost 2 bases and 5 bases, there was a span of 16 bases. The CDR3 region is CASSLAVLAIHNEQFF. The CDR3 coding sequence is TGTGCCAGCAGTTTAGCGGTCCTAGCGATCCACAATGAGCAGTTCTTC.

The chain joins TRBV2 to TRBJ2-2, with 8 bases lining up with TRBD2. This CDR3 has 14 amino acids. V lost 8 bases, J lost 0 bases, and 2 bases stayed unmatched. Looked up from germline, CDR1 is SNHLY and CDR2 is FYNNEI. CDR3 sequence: CASRGGTNTGELFF. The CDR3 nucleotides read TGTGCCAGCCGCGGGGGGACGAACACCGGGGAGCTGTTTTTT.

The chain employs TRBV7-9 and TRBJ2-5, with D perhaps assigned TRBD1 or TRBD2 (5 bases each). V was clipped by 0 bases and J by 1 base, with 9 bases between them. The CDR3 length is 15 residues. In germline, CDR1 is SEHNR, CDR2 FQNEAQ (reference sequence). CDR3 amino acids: CASSLARGIQETQYF. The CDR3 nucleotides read TGTGCCAGCAGCTTAGCGAGGGGAATCCAAGAGACCCAGTACTTC.

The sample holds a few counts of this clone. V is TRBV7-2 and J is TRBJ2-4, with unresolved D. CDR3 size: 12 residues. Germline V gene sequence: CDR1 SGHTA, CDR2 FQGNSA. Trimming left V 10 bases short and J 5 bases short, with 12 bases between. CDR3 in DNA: TGTGCCATCGTTCCTGCCCAAAACATTCAGTACTTC. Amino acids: CAIVPAQNIQYF.

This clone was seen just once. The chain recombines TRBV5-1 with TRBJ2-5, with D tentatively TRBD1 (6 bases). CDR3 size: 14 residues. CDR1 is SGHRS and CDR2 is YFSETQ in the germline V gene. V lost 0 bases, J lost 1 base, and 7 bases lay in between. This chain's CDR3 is CASSLGQVQETQYF. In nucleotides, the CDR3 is TGCGCCAGCAGCTTGGGACAGGTCCAAGAGACCCAGTACTTC.

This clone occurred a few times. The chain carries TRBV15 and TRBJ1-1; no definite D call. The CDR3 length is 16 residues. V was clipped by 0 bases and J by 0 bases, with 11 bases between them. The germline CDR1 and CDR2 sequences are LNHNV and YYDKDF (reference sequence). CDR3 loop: CATSRDYSGVNTEAFF. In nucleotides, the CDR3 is TGTGCCACCAGCAGAGATTACAGTGGAGTGAACACTGAAGCTTTCTTT.

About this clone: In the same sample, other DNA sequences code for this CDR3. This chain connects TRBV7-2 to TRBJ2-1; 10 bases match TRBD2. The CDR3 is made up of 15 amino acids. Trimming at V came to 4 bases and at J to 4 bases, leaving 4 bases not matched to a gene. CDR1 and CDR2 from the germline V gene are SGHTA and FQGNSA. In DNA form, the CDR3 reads TGTGCCAGCAGCTCGACTAGCGGGCAATACAATGAGCAGTTCTTC. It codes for CASSSTSGQYNEQFF. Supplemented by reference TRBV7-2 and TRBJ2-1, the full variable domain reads GAGVSQSPSNKVTEKGKDVELRCDPISGHTALYWYRQSLGQGLEFLIYFQGNSAPDKSGLPSDRFSAERTGGSVSTLTIQRTQQEDSAVYLCASSSTSGQYNEQFFGPGTRLTVL.

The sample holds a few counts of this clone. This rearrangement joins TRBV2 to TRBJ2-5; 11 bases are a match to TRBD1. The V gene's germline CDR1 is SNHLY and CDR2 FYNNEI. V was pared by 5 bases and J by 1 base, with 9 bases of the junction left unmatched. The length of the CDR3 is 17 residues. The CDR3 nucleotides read TGTGCCAGCAGTTCGGGACAGGGGGTTTGGGCCCAAGAGACCCAGTACTTC. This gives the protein CASSSGQGVWAQETQYF.

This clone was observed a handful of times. The CDR3 sequence: CATSRATGSNQPQHF. As DNA, the CDR3 is TGTGCCACCAGCAGAGCTACAGGGAGCAATCAGCCCCAGCATTTT. The chain joins TRBV15 to TRBJ1-5; TRBD1 might be the D (6 bases). Germline assignment: CDR1 LNHNV and CDR2 YYDKDF (reference sequence). The CDR3 spans 15 residues. Trimming took off 1 base at V and 1 base at J, with 8 bases between the two ends.

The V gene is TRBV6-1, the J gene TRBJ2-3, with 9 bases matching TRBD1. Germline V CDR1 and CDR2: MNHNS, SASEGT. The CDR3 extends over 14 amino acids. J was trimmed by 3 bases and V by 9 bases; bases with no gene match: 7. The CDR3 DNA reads TGTGCCAGTATGGACAGGGGCAGGACAGATACGCAGTATTTT. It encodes CASMDRGRTDTQYF.

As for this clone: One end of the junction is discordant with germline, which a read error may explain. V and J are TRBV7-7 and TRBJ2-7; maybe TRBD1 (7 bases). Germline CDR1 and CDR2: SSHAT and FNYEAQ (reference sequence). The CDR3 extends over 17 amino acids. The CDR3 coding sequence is TGTGCTAGCAGAAACCGGAGGGGGCGCCCCAGTTCCTACGAGCAGTACTTC. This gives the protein CASRNRRGRPSSYEQYF.

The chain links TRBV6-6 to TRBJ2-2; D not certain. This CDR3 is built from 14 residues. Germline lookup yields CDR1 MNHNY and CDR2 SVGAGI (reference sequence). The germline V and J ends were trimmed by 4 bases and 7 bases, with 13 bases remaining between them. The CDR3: CASSFDLSGGELFF. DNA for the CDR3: TGTGCCAGCAGTTTTGATCTATCTGGCGGGGAGCTGTTTTTT.

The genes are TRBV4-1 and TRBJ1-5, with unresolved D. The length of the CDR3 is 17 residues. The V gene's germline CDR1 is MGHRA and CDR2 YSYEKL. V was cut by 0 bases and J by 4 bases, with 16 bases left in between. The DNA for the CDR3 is TGCGCCAGCAGCCAAGAGTATTTTTTCCGGAAGAATCAGCCCCAGCATTTT. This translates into CASSQEYFFRKNQPQHF.

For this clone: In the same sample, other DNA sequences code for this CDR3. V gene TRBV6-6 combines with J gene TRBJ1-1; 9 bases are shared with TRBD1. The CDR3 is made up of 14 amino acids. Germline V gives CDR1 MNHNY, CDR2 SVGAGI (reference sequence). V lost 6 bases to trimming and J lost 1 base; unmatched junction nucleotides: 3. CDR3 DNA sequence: TGTGCCAGCAGCCCGACAGGGGGGAACACTGAAGCTTTCTTT. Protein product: CASSPTGGNTEAFF.

CDR3 amino acids: CASSQDSGTQYF. Here the CDR3 DNA reads TGTGCCAGCAGCCAAGACAGCGGTACGCAGTATTTT. J is TRBJ2-3 and V is TRBV4-2; tentative D call: TRBD2 (5 bases). Trimming removed 0 bases at V and 8 bases at J, with 6 bases between. CDR1 and CDR2 from the germline V gene are LGHNA and YNFKEQ. The CDR3 has 12 residues.

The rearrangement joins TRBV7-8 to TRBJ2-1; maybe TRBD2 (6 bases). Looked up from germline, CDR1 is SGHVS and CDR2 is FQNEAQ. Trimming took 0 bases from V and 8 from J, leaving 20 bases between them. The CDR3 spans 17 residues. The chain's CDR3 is CASSLAHIPGGTDEQFF. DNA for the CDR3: TGTGCCAGCAGCTTAGCCCATATCCCCGGGGGAACGGATGAGCAGTTCTTC.

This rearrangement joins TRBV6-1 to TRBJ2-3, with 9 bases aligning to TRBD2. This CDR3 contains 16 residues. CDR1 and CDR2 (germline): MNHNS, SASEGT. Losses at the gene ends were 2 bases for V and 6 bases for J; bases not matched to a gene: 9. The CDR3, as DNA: TGTGCCAGCAGTGAATCGGGCGGGGGGGTCAGGGATACGCAGTATTTT. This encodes CASSESGGGVRDTQYF.

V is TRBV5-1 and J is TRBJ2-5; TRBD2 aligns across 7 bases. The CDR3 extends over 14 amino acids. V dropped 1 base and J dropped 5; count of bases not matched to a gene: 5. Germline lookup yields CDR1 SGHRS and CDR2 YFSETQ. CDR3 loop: CASSLNGRSETQYF. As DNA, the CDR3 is TGCGCCAGCAGCTTGAACGGGAGGTCGGAGACCCAGTACTTC.

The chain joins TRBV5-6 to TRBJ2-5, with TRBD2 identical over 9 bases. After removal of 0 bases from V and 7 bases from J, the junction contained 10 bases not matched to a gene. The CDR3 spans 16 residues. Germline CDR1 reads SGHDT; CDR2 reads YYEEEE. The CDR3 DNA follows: TGTGCCAGCAGCTTGGAGCGGGCTCGAGCGGGAGGGACCCAGTACTTC. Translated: CASSLERARAGGTQYF.